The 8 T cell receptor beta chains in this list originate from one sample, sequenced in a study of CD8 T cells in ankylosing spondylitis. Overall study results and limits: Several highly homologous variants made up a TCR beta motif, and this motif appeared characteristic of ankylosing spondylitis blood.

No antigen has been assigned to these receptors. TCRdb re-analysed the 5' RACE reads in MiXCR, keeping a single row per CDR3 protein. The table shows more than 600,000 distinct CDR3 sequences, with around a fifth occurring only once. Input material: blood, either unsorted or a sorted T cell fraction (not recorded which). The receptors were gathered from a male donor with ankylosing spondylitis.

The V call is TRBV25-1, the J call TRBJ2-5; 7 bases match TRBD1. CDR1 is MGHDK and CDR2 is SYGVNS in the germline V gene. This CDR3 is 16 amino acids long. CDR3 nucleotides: TGTACATCACCCAGGGGGATCCGAAAATCGAAAGAGACCCAGTACTTC. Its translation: CTSPRGIRKSKETQYF. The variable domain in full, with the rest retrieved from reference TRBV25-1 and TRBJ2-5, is EADIYQTPRYLVIGTGKKITLECSQTMGHDKMYWYQQDPGMELHLIHYSYGVNSTEKGDLSSESTVSRIRTEHFPLTLESARPSHTSQYLCTSPRGIRKSKETQYFGPGTRLLVL.

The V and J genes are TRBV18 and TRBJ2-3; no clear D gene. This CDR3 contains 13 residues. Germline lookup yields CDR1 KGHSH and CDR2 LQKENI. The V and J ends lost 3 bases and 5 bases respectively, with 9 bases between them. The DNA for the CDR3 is TGTGCCAGCTCACCGCCAATCTTAGATACGCAGTATTTT. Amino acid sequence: CASSPPILDTQYF.

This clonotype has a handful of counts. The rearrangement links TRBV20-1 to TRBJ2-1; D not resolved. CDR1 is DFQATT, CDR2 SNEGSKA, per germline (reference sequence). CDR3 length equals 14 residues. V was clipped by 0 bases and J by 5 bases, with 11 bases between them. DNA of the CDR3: TGCAGTGCTAGAGATATCACCTACCACAATGAGCAGTTCTTC. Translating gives CSARDITYHNEQFF.

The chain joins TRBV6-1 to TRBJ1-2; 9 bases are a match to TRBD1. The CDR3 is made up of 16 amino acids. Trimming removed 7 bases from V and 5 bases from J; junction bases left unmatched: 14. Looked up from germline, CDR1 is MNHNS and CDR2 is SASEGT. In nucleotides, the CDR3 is TGTGCCAGCAACCCCGCCGGGACAGGGCTCCGGTATGGCTACACCTTC. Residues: CASNPAGTGLRYGYTF.

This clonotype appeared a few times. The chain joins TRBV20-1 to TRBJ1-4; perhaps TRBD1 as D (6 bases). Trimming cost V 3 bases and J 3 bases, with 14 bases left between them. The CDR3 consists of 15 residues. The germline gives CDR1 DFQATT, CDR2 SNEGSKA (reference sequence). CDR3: CSASFQGTANEKLFF. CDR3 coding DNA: TGCAGTGCTAGTTTTCAGGGGACTGCTAATGAAAAACTGTTTTTT.

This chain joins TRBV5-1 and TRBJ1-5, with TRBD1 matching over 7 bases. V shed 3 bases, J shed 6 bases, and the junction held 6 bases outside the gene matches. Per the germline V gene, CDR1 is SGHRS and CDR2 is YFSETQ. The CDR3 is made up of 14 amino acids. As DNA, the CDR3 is TGCGCCAGCAGCTCAGGACAGGCGGGTCAGCCCCAGCATTTT. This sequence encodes CASSSGQAGQPQHF.

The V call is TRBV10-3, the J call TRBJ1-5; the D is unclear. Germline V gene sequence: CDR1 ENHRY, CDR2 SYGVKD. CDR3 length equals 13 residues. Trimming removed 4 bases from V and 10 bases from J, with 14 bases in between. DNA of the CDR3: TGTGCCATCAGTGGCGATGAACGCAGTCCCCAGCATTTT. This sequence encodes CAISGDERSPQHF.

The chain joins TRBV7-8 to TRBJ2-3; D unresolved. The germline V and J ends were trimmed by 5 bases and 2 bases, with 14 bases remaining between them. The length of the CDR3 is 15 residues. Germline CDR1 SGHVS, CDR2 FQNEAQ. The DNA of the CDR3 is TGTGCCAGCAGCCCCTTCGAAGGAGACACAGATACGCAGTATTTT. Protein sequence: CASSPFEGDTDTQYF.